A selection of T cell receptor beta chains follows, all from one sample in a study of T-cell memory formation after mild COVID-19. TCRdb itself ran the 5' RACE reads through MiXCR, one entry per CDR3 protein. This sample carries roughly 600,000 distinct CDR3 sequences, over 15% of them seen once, and the ten largest clones take 12%. The source material was PBMCs or a T cell subset sorted from them (not recorded which). These TCRs come from an adult woman who had mild COVID-19 (a few samples of this study predate the infection). Cell type and time point are not known. Both conserved end residues are part of each CDR3. Not all rows give a size; the values are once, few, many and, for expanded clones, a class.

clone_size,v_call,j_call,cdr3_aa
few,TRBV12-3/TRBV12-4,TRBJ1-5,CASSSLQDQPQHF
few,TRBV7-9,TRBJ2-7,CASSFQDRSYEQYF
few,TRBV25-1,TRBJ2-1,CASGVPGGEQFF
few,TRBV10-1,TRBJ1-5,CASSDFEGREPLSNQPQHF
few,TRBV13,TRBJ2-1,CASSHYPGLRYNEQFF
.,TRBV5-1,TRBJ2-4,CASSPTSFAKNIQYF
.,TRBV10-3,TRBJ2-7,CAIGKVSYEQYF
few,TRBV27,TRBJ1-2,CASRRARGGYTF
few,TRBV7-3,TRBJ2-3,CASSLNGGASGSTDTQYF
.,TRBV13,TRBJ1-5,CASSLSGTGQPQHF
.,TRBV2,TRBJ1-2,CASREQGAYGYTF
.,TRBV20-1,TRBJ1-1,CSARSNTEAFF
.,TRBV15,TRBJ2-3,CATSGTGGRRTQYF
many,TRBV6-5,TRBJ2-7,CATRDRGREQYF
few,TRBV2,TRBJ2-5,CANPPSERDPRHF
.,TRBV10-3,TRBJ1-1,CAISEGTDTEAFF
.,TRBV9,TRBJ2-2,CASSPRTSGSGVTGELFF
many,TRBV20-1,TRBJ2-3,CSASGDTQYF
few,TRBV27,TRBJ1-2,CASSLPRRFLDYGYTF
.,TRBV7-3,TRBJ2-5,CASSRQTGGFMETQYF
.,TRBV5-5,TRBJ1-6,CASSFRQTIYNSPLHF
few,TRBV5-5,TRBJ2-1,CASSRRLADYNEQFF